This TCR beta chain was sequenced for a study of T cells in Graves' hyperthyroidism and ophthalmopathy. About the research overall: Blood was drawn when the patient was first diagnosed and still untreated.

The CDR3 spans 11 residues, counting both ends. From germline, CDR1 is SNHLY and CDR2 FYNNEI. Stability of Graves' hyperthyroidism was defined as absent ophthalmopathy progression within 18 months. Patients aged 18 to 65 had newly diagnosed hyperthyroidism lasting under 2 months. Patients were excluded because of uncontrolled infection, other autoimmune disease, pregnancy or lactation. The TCR beta CDR3 regions underwent amplification using RNA transcripts as the source. With the HTBI primer set, the TCR CDR3 went through a first round of RT-PCR. TCRdb re-derived calls from the multiplex PCR reads in MiXCR, one entry per CDR3 protein. There are roughly 96,000 distinct CDR3 sequences in the sample; roughly 56% occur only once, and roughly 26% lies in the top ten. This clonotype was observed a few times. This CDR3 fails to terminate in the conserved phenylalanine or tryptophan, so it likely reflects a read error. No DNA is shown, since the ends of the CDR3 on it are uncertain; the CDR3 is the one TCRdb lists.

This receptor was taken from a woman in her forties with Graves' hyperthyroidism. The chain has TRBV2 and TRBJ2-6; the tabulated D call, TRBD2, remains unverified against the DNA. Sequenced sample: blood. The CDR3 loop reads CASSYLAGRGT.